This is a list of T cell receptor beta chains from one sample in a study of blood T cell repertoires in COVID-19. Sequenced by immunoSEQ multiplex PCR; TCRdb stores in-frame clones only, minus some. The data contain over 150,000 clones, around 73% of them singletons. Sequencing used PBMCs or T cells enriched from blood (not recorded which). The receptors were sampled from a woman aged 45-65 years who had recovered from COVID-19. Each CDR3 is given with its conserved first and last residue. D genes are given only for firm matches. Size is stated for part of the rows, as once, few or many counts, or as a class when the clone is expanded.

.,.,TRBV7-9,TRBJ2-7,TGTGCCAGCAGCCGATCTAGCGCGTACTCCTACGAGCAGTACTTC,CASSRSSAYSYEQYF
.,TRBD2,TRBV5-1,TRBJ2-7,TGCGCCAGCAGCGCGGGGACTAGCGGCTCCTACGAGCAGTACTTC,CASSAGTSGSYEQYF
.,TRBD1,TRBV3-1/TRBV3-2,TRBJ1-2,TGTGCCAGCAGCCAATACAGGGGAACCTATGGCTACACCTTC,CASSQYRGTYGYTF
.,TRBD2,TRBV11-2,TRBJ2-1,TGTGCCAGCAGCTTATTAGCGGGAGGCTACAAAAAGCAGTTCTTC,CASSLLAGGYKKQFF
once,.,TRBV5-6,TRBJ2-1,TGTGCCAGCAGCTTGAGGTGGGGGGATGAGCAGTTCTTC,CASSLRWGDEQFF
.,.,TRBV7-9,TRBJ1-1,TGTGCCAGCAGCCCAGGGGTCATGAACACTGAAGCTTTCTTT,CASSPGVMNTEAFF
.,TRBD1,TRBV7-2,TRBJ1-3,TGTGCCAGCAGCTTAGTTTTCACAGGGGGTGGAAACACCATATATTTT,CASSLVFTGGGNTIYF
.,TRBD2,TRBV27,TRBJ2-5,TGTGCCAGCAGCCCGACTAGCGGGAGAGAGACCCAGTACTTC,CASSPTSGRETQYF
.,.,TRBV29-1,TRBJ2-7,TGCAGCGTTGAATGGCAAGCGGGTGGCTCCTACGAGCAGTACTTC,CSVEWQAGGSYEQYF
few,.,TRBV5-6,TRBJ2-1,TGTGCCAGCAGCTTGGGACATAGCGTCAATGAGCAGTTCTTC,CASSLGHSVNEQFF
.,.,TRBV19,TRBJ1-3,TGTGCCAGTAGTACGATGGCCGGAGTCTCTGGAAACACCATATATTTT,CASSTMAGVSGNTIYF
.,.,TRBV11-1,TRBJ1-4,TGTGCCAGCAGCTCCGGGGAGAGCGAAAAACTGTTTTTT,CASSSGESEKLFF
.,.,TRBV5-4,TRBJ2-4,TGTGCCAGCAGCTCAGGGGGGCCCCAAAACATTCAGTACTTC,CASSSGGPQNIQYF
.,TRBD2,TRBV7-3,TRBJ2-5,TGTGCCAGCAGCTTATTACCCCGGCTAGCGGCAGGAGAGACCCAGTACTTC,CASSLLPRLAAGETQYF
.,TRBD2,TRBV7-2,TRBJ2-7,TGTGCCAGCAGCGCCCCGACGGTAGCGGGAGGGAATTACTACGAGCAGTACTTC,CASSAPTVAGGNYYEQYF
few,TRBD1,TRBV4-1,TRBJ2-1,TGCGCCAGCAGCCAAGATACCCGACAGGGCAATGAGCAGTTCTTC,CASSQDTRQGNEQFF
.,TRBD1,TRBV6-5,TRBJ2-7,TGTGCCAGCAGTTACATCGGACAGGGCTCCTACGAGCAGTACTTC,CASSYIGQGSYEQYF
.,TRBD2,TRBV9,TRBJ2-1,TGTGCCAGCAGCGTAGGTAGCGGGAGGGCCCCGTTCTTC,CASSVGSGRAPFF
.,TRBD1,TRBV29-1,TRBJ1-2,TGCAGCGTCCAGACAGGGGTCCGGGCAGGCTACACCTTC,CSVQTGVRAGYTF
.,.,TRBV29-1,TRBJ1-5,TGCAGCGTTAGACCGGGTTATGGGCCCCAGCATTTT,CSVRPGYGPQHF
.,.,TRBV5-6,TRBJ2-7,TGTGCCAGCAGCCCCAGGCCCGGGAACCCCTACGAGCAGTACTTC,CASSPRPGNPYEQYF
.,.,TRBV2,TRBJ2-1,TGTGCCAGCAGGTCTAGCTACGGCTACAATGAGCAGTTCTTC,CASRSSYGYNEQFF
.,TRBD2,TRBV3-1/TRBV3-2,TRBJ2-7,TGTGCCAGCAGCCAAGGGCAGGGACTAGCGGTATACGAGCAGTACTTC,CASSQGQGLAVYEQYF
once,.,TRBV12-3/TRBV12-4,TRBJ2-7,TGTGCCAGCAGTTTAGGGAGCACCTACGAGCAGTACTTC,CASSLGSTYEQYF
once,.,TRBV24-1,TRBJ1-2,TGTGCCACCAGTGATCCAGGGGTAGGTGGCTACACCTTC,CATSDPGVGGYTF
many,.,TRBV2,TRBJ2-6,TGTGCCAGCAGTAGCACAGGGTCTGGGGCCAACGTCCTGACTTTC,CASSSTGSGANVLTF
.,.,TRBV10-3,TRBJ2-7,TGTGCCATCAGTGTCTCTGACGAGCAGTACTTC,CAISVSDEQYF
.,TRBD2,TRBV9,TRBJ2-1,TGTGCCAGCAGCGGTGGGCCTTTAGGACTAGCGGGTGGCAATGAGCAGTTCTTC,CASSGGPLGLAGGNEQFF
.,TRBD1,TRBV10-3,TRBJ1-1,TGTGCCATCAGTGCAGGGGGTAAGAGTGAAGCTTTCTTT,CAISAGGKSEAFF
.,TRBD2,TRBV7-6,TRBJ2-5,TGTGCCAGCAGCACGAGCGGGAGCGGGGAGACCCAGTACTTC,CASSTSGSGETQYF
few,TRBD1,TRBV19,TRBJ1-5,TGTGCCAGTAGCCTTAGGGACAGGAGCAATCAGCCCCAGCATTTT,CASSLRDRSNQPQHF
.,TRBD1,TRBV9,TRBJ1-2,TGTGCCAGCAGCGTCTCCTCCGGGACAGGCTATGGCTACACCTTC,CASSVSSGTGYGYTF
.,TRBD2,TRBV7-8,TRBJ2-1,TGTGCCAGCAGCTTAGCTCTAGCGGGCACCTACAATGAGCAGTTCTTC,CASSLALAGTYNEQFF
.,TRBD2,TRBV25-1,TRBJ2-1,TGTGCCAGCAGTGAGATAGCGGGAGGTTCCTACAATGAGCAGTTCTTC,CASSEIAGGSYNEQFF
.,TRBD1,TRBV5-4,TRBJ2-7,TGTGCCAGCAGCGGGGACAGGGGAACCTACGAGCAGTACTTC,CASSGDRGTYEQYF
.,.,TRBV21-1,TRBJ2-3,TGTGCCAGCAGCAAAGGTGGGAGCGGGAGCATCACAGATACGCAGTATTTT,CASSKGGSGSITDTQYF
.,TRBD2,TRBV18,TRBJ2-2,TGTGCCAGCTCACCACGGACTAGCGGGAGTTCCGGGGAGCTGTTTTTT,CASSPRTSGSSGELFF
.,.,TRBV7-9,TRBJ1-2,TGTGCCAGCAGCTCTACAGGGTTCTATGGCTACACCTTC,CASSSTGFYGYTF
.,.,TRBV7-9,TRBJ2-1,TGTGCCAGCAGCTCCCAGGGGATGGTGGGCGATGAGCAGTTCTTC,CASSSQGMVGDEQFF
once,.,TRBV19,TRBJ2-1,TGTGCCAGTAGTATCGGAGGGCCCTCCTACAATGAGCAGTTCTTC,CASSIGGPSYNEQFF
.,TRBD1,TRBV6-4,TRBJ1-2,TGTGCCAGCTCTCGGACAGGGGTATCGGGACCTTATGGCTACACCTTC,CASSRTGVSGPYGYTF
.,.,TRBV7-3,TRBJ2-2,TGTGCCAGCAGCTTCGGGGTAAACACCGGGGAGCTGTTTTTT,CASSFGVNTGELFF
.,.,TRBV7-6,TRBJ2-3,TGTGCCAGCAGCGTCCAGTTGCGAAGTAGCGGCACAGATACGCAGTATTTT,CASSVQLRSSGTDTQYF
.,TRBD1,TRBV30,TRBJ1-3,TGTGCCTGGACCCGGACAGGGGGTAACACCATATATTTT,CAWTRTGGNTIYF
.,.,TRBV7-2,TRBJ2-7,TGTGCCAGCAGCTTAGACCGGACAGAAGGACAGCAGTACTTC,CASSLDRTEGQQYF
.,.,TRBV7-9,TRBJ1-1,TGTGCCAGCAGCTTATATTATAACACTGAAGCTTTCTTT,CASSLYYNTEAFF
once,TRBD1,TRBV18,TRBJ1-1,TGTGCCAGCTCACCGGGACAGGGAATGAAGAACACTGAAGCTTTCTTT,CASSPGQGMKNTEAFF
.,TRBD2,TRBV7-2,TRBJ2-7,TGTGCCAGCAGCTTACAAGCGGGAGGTCGCTACGAGCAGTACTTC,CASSLQAGGRYEQYF
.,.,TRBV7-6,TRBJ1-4,TGTGCCAGCAGCATTCAGAATGAAAAACTGTTTTTT,CASSIQNEKLFF
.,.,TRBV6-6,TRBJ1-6,TGTGCCAGCATCCGCGGGCTTGGATCACCCCTCCACTTT,CASIRGLGSPLHF
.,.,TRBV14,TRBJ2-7,TGTGCCAGCAGCCAGGGAGACTACGAGCAGTACTTC,CASSQGDYEQYF
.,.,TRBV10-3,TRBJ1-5,TGTGCCATAAACGGACAGCCCAATCAGCCCCAGCATTTT,CAINGQPNQPQHF
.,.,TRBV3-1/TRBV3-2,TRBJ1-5,TGTGCCAGCAGCCAAGGGACAGTTAGCAATCAGCCCCAGCATTTT,CASSQGTVSNQPQHF
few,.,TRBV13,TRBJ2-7,TGTGCCAGCAGCGTTGGGGCCGGAGAGCAGTACTTC,CASSVGAGEQYF
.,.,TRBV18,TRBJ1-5,TGTGCCAGCTCACCGCAGGGTGTTGGCAATCAGCCCCAGCATTTT,CASSPQGVGNQPQHF